This T cell receptor beta chain was sequenced for a study of T-cell memory formation after mild COVID-19. Study background: The TCR clusters were mostly specific to one donor. Study-level points and caveats: Pre-infection memory contained some responding clones, which suggested that cross-reactive memory had joined. Shrinking CD4+ clones resided mostly in CM and EM, and CD8+ ones in EMRA.

Each CDR3 protein is one row after TCRdb ran MiXCR on the 5' RACE reads. The repertoire consists of 470,000 or so distinct CDR3 sequences, with roughly 23% occurring once and the leading ten covering approximately 13%. V was shortened by 7 bases and J by 1 base, with 11 bases between the two germline ends. In germline, CDR1 is SGHRS, CDR2 YFSETQ. The CDR3 length is 13 residues. Comment on this clonotype: The antigen remains unidentified.

The sequenced sample was PBMCs or a T cell subset sorted from them (not recorded which). This sequence was found in an adult woman who had mild COVID-19 (a few samples of this study predate the infection). Cell type and time point are not known. The chain uses TRBV5-1 and TRBJ2-5; tentatively, D is TRBD1 (5 bases). The CDR3: CASRTGAQETQYF. In nucleotides, the CDR3 is TGCGCCAGCCGAACAGGCGCCCAAGAGACCCAGTACTTC.